Listed below are T cell receptor beta chains from one sample, sequenced in a study of cytomegalovirus exposure and HLA in healthy donors. Some clones are missing from TCRdb's copy, which holds only in-frame ones; the method was immunoSEQ multiplex PCR. This table holds 65,000 to 85,000 clones, 85% to 95% found once. Sequencing input: PBMCs. These receptors all stem from a young woman in good health and CMV-seronegative. Both conserved end residues are part of each CDR3. D genes are given only for firm matches. Clone size is shown for a subset of rows, as once, few, many or a class of expanded clone.

TRBJ1-6 TRBV7-9 . . CASSLNQGRGSPLHF TGTGCCAGCAGCTTAAACCAGGGGAGGGGATCACCCCTCCACTTT
TRBJ2-7 TRBV28 . TRBD1 CASRSPGQSYEQYF TGTGCCAGCAGATCTCCGGGACAGTCCTACGAGCAGTACTTC
TRBJ1-1 TRBV7-6 . TRBD1 CASSARQGWNTEAFF TGTGCCAGCAGCGCGCGACAGGGGTGGAACACTGAAGCTTTCTTT
TRBJ2-7 TRBV6-1 . . CASSEPTGNYEQYF TGTGCCAGCAGTGAACCAACAGGTAACTACGAGCAGTACTTC
TRBJ2-5 TRBV5-4 . . CASSPLPAEETQYF TGTGCCAGCAGCCCACTGCCCGCCGAGGAGACCCAGTACTTC
TRBJ1-2 TRBV28 . TRBD1 CASSSGGEANYGYTF TGTGCCAGCAGTTCAGGGGGAGAAGCTAACTATGGCTACACCTTC
TRBJ2-3 TRBV13 . TRBD2 CASSRIGPAGDTDTQYF TGTGCCAGCAGCCGCATAGGGCCGGCGGGGGACACAGATACGCAGTATTTT
TRBJ2-2 TRBV12-5 . TRBD1 CASGLDPTGGYPGELFF TGTGCTAGTGGTTTGGACCCGACAGGGGGGTATCCCGGGGAGCTGTTTTTT
TRBJ2-1 TRBV10-2 once TRBD2 CASRTSGSRNEQFF TGCGCCAGTCGGACTAGCGGGAGTCGAAATGAGCAGTTCTTC
TRBJ1-1 TRBV5-5 . . CASSLVGQVNTEAFF TGTGCCAGCAGCTTGGTTGGTCAGGTGAACACTGAAGCTTTCTTT
TRBJ1-5 TRBV5-1 many TRBD1 CASSLGQGGNQPQHF TGCGCCAGCAGCTTGGGACAGGGTGGCAATCAGCCCCAGCATTTT
TRBJ2-6 TRBV23-1 . . CASSLLPRVGANVLTF TGCGCCAGCAGCCTACTACCCAGGGTTGGGGCCAACGTCCTGACTTTC
TRBJ1-5 TRBV7-9 . TRBD1 CASSPDRLGSNQPQHF TGTGCCAGCAGCCCGGACAGGTTGGGAAGCAATCAGCCCCAGCATTTT
TRBJ2-2 TRBV15 once . CATSNGMNTGELFF TGTGCCACCAGCAACGGGATGAACACCGGGGAGCTGTTTTTT
TRBJ2-1 TRBV18 . TRBD2 CAIPLAGVRDEQFF TGTGCCATACCCCTAGCGGGAGTTCGGGATGAGCAGTTCTTC
TRBJ1-5 TRBV7-5 . . CARSLGAESPLNQPQHF TGTGCCAGAAGCTTAGGGGCCGAGTCTCCGCTCAATCAGCCCCAGCATTTT
TRBJ2-5 TRBV6-1 . TRBD1 CATVQGADETQYF TGTGCCACTGTACAGGGGGCGGATGAGACCCAGTACTTC
TRBJ1-5 TRBV7-9 . . CASSLGGSRQPQHF TGTGCCAGCAGCCTGGGGGGGTCTCGCCAGCCCCAGCATTTT
TRBJ2-1 TRBV4-1 . TRBD2 CASSQGVIRGGTLYNEQFF TGCGCCAGCAGCCAAGGAGTGATACGGGGAGGGACCCTCTACAATGAGCAGTTCTTC
TRBJ2-5 TRBV9 . . CASSQFSGQYQETQYF TGTGCCAGCAGCCAGTTTTCCGGACAGTACCAAGAGACCCAGTACTTC
TRBJ2-2 TRBV27 once TRBD1 CASRRQGMVNTGELFF TGTGCCAGCAGGCGACAGGGGATGGTCAACACCGGGGAGCTGTTTTTT
TRBJ2-1 TRBV6-4 . TRBD1 CASSPGTGELEEQFF TGTGCCAGCAGTCCCGGGACAGGGGAATTAGAGGAGCAGTTCTTC
TRBJ2-1 TRBV9 . . CASSATYNEQFF TGTGCCAGCAGCGCCACCTACAATGAGCAGTTCTTC
TRBJ2-2 TRBV5-1 once . CASSFQVGNTGELFF TGCGCCAGCAGCTTTCAGGTCGGGAACACCGGGGAGCTGTTTTTT
TRBJ2-1 TRBV4-3 once . CASSQDLSRGKDEQFF TGCGCCAGCAGCCAAGATTTGTCCAGGGGCAAGGATGAGCAGTTCTTC
TRBJ2-7 TRBV4-3 . TRBD2 CASSQGRLATYEQYF TGCGCCAGCAGCCAAGGGAGACTAGCAACCTACGAGCAGTACTTC
TRBJ2-7 TRBV6-1 . TRBD2 CASSVNSGDYEQYF TGTGCCAGCAGTGTCAATAGCGGGGACTACGAGCAGTACTTC
TRBJ2-7 TRBV9 . TRBD1 CASSVPTFGTGAYEQYF TGTGCCAGCAGCGTCCCAACCTTTGGGACAGGGGCCTACGAGCAGTACTTC
TRBJ2-2 TRBV6-5 . . CASSFRGNTGELFF TGTGCCAGCAGTTTTAGGGGGAACACCGGGGAGCTGTTTTTT
TRBJ1-2 TRBV19 . . CARRAFEWDTPFYGYTF TGTGCCAGGAGGGCCTTTGAATGGGACACTCCTTTCTATGGCTACACCTTC
TRBJ1-3 TRBV7-9 . . CASSLVQVGGNTIYF TGTGCCAGCAGCTTAGTGCAGGTCGGCGGAAACACCATATATTTT
TRBJ2-7 TRBV19 . . CASSIEGRGNEQYF TGTGCCAGTAGTATCGAAGGCAGGGGAAACGAGCAGTACTTC
TRBJ1-1 TRBV5-1 . TRBD1 CASSPNRGQTEAFF TGCGCCAGCAGCCCAAACAGGGGGCAGACTGAAGCTTTCTTT
TRBJ1-5 TRBV6-1 . . CASRGATSAQHF TGTGCCAGCCGTGGGGCCACCTCAGCCCAGCATTTT
TRBJ2-2 TRBV6-4 once . CASSLHPTGTGELFF TGTGCCAGCAGCCTCCACCCAACTGGCACCGGGGAGCTGTTTTTT
TRBJ1-6 TRBV19 . TRBD1 CASSIAGTVNSPLHF TGTGCCAGTAGTATAGCGGGGACAGTAAATTCACCCCTCCACTTT
TRBJ1-5 TRBV19 . . CASSPLAGGGQPQHF TGTGCCAGTAGTCCCTTGGCGGGTGGAGGTCAGCCCCAGCATTTT
TRBJ2-7 TRBV7-9 . . CASSGRGFDEQYF TGTGCCAGCAGCGGCAGGGGTTTCGACGAGCAGTACTTC
TRBJ1-2 TRBV25-1 . TRBD1 CASSEVGQRSSYTF TGTGCCAGCAGTGAAGTGGGACAGAGATCAAGCTACACCTTC
TRBJ2-7 TRBV9 . TRBD2 CASSVVGRGGDEQYF TGTGCCAGCAGCGTAGTGGGGAGGGGCGGGGACGAGCAGTACTTC
TRBJ1-2 TRBV6-5 . . CASIQGQPINYGYTF TGTGCCAGCATTCAGGGGCAGCCGATTAACTATGGCTACACCTTC
TRBJ2-7 TRBV2 once TRBD1 CASTAAGGGEQYF TGTGCCAGTACCGCGGCAGGGGGCGGCGAGCAGTACTTC
TRBJ1-1 TRBV10-3 . . CAIGLGHQNTEAFF TGTGCCATCGGGTTGGGACACCAGAACACTGAAGCTTTCTTT
TRBJ1-6 TRBV13 . . CASSYLRGSNSPLHF TGTGCCAGCAGCTATCTTAGAGGGAGTAATTCACCCCTCCACTTT
TRBJ1-5 TRBV19 . . CASSIRGRGSNQPQHF TGTGCCAGTAGTATAAGGGGTCGGGGGTCCAATCAGCCCCAGCATTTT
TRBJ2-1 TRBV29-1 . . CSVGPPGYNEQFF TGCAGCGTTGGACCCCCGGGCTACAATGAGCAGTTCTTC
TRBJ2-3 TRBV5-6 . . CASCSPSTDTQYF TGTGCCAGCTGCTCCCCTAGCACAGATACGCAGTATTTT
TRBJ2-1 TRBV7-2 . . CASSFSGLDNEQFF TGTGCCAGCAGCTTTTCGGGGTTGGACAATGAGCAGTTCTTC
TRBJ2-2 TRBV2 . . CASSGIGEAGELFF TGTGCCAGCAGTGGAATAGGGGAGGCCGGGGAGCTGTTTTTT
TRBJ2-1 TRBV2 . TRBD2 CARTGTMNEQFF TGTGCCAGAACCGGGACTATGAATGAGCAGTTCTTC
TRBJ1-5 TRBV28 . TRBD1 CASTAGGGNQPQHF TGTGCCAGCACTGCAGGGGGTGGCAATCAGCCCCAGCATTTT
TRBJ1-2 TRBV13 once . CASSLETSRDKIYGYTF TGTGCCAGCAGCTTAGAAACTTCCCGGGACAAGATCTATGGCTACACCTTC
TRBJ1-5 TRBV19 . TRBD1 CASRGIQGFNQPQHF TGTGCCAGTAGGGGCATACAGGGGTTTAATCAGCCCCAGCATTTT